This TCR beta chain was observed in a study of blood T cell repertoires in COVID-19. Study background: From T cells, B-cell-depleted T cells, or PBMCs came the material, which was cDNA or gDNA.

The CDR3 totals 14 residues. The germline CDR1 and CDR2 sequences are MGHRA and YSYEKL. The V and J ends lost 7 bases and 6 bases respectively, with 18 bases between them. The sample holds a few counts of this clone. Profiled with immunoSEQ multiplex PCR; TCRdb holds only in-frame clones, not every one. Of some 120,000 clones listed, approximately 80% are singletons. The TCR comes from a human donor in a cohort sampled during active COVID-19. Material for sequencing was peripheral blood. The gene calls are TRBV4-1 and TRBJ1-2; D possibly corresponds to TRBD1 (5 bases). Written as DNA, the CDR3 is TGCGCCAGCACCACAGCGGGGGGGGATCATGGCTACACCTTC. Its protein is CASTTAGGDHGYTF.